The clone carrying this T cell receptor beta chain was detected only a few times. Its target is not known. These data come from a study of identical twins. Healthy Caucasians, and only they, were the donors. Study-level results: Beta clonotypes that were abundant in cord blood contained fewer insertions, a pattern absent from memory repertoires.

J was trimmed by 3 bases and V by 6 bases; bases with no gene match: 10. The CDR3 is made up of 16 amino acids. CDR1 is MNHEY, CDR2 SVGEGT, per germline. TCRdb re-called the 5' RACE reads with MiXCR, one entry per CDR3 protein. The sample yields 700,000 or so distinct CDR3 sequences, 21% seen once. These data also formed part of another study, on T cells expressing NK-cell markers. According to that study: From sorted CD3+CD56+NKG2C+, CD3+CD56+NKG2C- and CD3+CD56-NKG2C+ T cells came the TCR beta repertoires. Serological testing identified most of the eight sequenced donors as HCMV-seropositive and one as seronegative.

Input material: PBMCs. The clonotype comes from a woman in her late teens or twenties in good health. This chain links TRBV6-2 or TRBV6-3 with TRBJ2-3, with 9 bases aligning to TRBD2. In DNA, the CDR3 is TGTGCCAGCAGAGATCCCGCGGGGGGGTCTACAGATACGCAGTATTTT. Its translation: CASRDPAGGSTDTQYF.